This TCR beta chain derives from a study of T cell responses to AZD1222 COVID-19 vaccine. Study-wide results and limits: At study baseline, merely more than 5 AZD1222 recipients were seropositive. Researchers took repertoire samples only after the peak T cell response had come.

Trimming removed 4 bases from V and 5 bases from J, with 13 bases in between. CDR1 is SGHKS, CDR2 YYEKEE, per germline (reference sequence). This CDR3 is 15 amino acids long. Points on this clone: The antigen remains unidentified.

The repertoire was sequenced with immunoSEQ multiplex PCR; TCRdb's copy has only in-frame clones and lacks some. The sample lists about 97,000 clones, around nine tenths occurring once. This sequence originates from an adult in good health. The chain joins TRBV5-5 to TRBJ1-6, with D tentatively TRBD1 (5 bases). Sequencing used peripheral blood, obtained on day 0 of AZD1222 vaccination. This CDR3 reads CASSGGTANNSPLHF. The CDR3 nucleotides read TGTGCCAGCAGCGGGGGGACGGCCAATAATTCACCCCTCCACTTT. Drawing the rest from reference TRBV5-5 and TRBJ1-6, the complete variable domain is DAGVTQSPTHLIKTRGQQVTLRCSPISGHKSVSWYQQVLGQGPQFIFQYYEKEERGRGNFPDRFSARQFPNYSSELNVNALLLGDSALYLCASSGGTANNSPLHFGNGTRLTVT.